A single sample is the source of the 21 T cell receptor beta chains below, sequenced in a study of T cells in Graves' hyperthyroidism and ophthalmopathy (dated by TCRdb to the late 2010s). Library generation was performed with multiplex PCR. Sequenced using an Illumina HiSeq 2000. The TCR beta CDR3 regions were amplified from the RNA transcripts. The TCR CDR3 was subjected to a first round of RT-PCR using the HTBI primer set and the Qiagen OneStep RT-PCR kit. TCRdb ran its own pipeline on the public reads, namely fastp trimming at Q25 and MiXCR clone calling, and kept in-frame beta chains. Here each entry gathers all rows of one CDR3 protein and keeps the most common genes and DNA. The sample yields some 620,000 distinct CDR3 sequences; around 15% were counted once. The ten largest clonotypes hold 3.8% of the sample. The sequencing sample was made of blood. The receptors derive from a woman between 25 and 40 years old with Graves' hyperthyroidism.

J is TRBJ1-2 and V is TRBV10-2, with 9 nucleotides matching TRBD1. CDR3 length equals 15 residues. Unmatched junction bases numbered 13, after V lost 6 bases and J lost 8 bases. The germline V gene encodes CDR1 WSHSY and CDR2 SAAADI. This chain's CDR3 is CASSDYHRGPGGYTF. DNA for the CDR3: TGCGCCAGCAGCGACTACCACAGGGGGCCGGGAGGCTACACCTTC.

The chain couples TRBV20-1 to TRBJ1-5, with 9 bases identical to TRBD1. The CDR3 spans 15 residues. With 5 bases clipped from V and 6 bases from J, the junction kept 11 bases outside the gene matches. CDR1 is DFQATT, CDR2 SNEGSKA, per germline (reference sequence). As DNA, the CDR3 is TGCAGTGCTCATCCGGGACAGGGAGGCGGTCAGCCCCAGCATTTT. Translating gives CSAHPGQGGGQPQHF.

This clonotype was recorded many times. This chain joins TRBV28 and TRBJ1-5; D is ambiguous. The V gene lost 6 bases and the J gene lost 6 bases, with 9 bases spanning the gap. CDR1 is MDHEN, CDR2 SYDVKM, per germline. This CDR3 comprises 12 residues. The CDR3 nucleotides are TGTGCCAGCAGGCCGGTTAGTCAGCCCCAGCATTTT. Its translation: CASRPVSQPQHF.

The chain is built from TRBV4-3 and TRBJ2-1; D tentatively fits TRBD1 or TRBD2 (6 bases each). The V gene's germline CDR1 is LGHNA and CDR2 YSLEER. The length of the CDR3 is 13 residues. V was trimmed by 0 bases and J by 9 bases, leaving 9 bases between them. CDR3 residues: CASSQDRGREQFF. The CDR3 DNA sequence: TGCGCCAGCAGCCAAGATCGGGGGCGTGAGCAGTTCTTC.

This clonotype was detected ten times or more. V and J are TRBV28 and TRBJ2-3; D possibly corresponds to TRBD2 (6 bases). The CDR3 is 15 residues long. Trimming took 6 bases from V and 2 from J, leaving 15 bases between them. Germline lookup yields CDR1 MDHEN and CDR2 SYDVKM. The CDR3: CASRRRDSFTDTQYF. CDR3 bases: TGTGCCAGCAGGCGTCGGGACTCCTTCACAGATACGCAGTATTTT. Full variable domain (missing parts from reference TRBV28 and TRBJ2-3): DVKVTQSSRYLVKRTGEKVFLECVQDMDHENMFWYRQDPGLGLRLIYFSYDVKMKEKGDIPEGYSVSREKKERFSLILESASTNQTSMYLCASRRRDSFTDTQYFGPGTRLTVL.

This clonotype was seen a single time. This may come from a read error, since a much larger clone is one base off. This chain links TRBV12-3 or TRBV12-4 with TRBJ1-5; the D gene is possibly TRBD1 (5 bases). V shed 6 bases and J shed 3 bases, with 15 bases lying between them. This CDR3 is built from 15 residues. The CDR3 reads CASRSPGTVNQPQHF. The CDR3, as DNA: TGTGCCAGCAGGTCCCCCGGGACGGTCAATCAGCCCCAGCATTTT.

This clonotype has ten or more counts. The chain is built from TRBV3-1 and TRBJ1-1; 7 bases are shared with TRBD1. In germline, CDR1 is LGHDT, CDR2 YNNKEL (reference sequence). J was trimmed by 1 base and V by 4 bases; bases with no gene match: 6. The length of the CDR3 is 15 residues. The CDR3 loop reads CASSRSGTENTEAFF. CDR3 nucleotide sequence: TGTGCCAGCAGCCGTTCCGGGACAGAGAACACTGAAGCTTTCTTT.

This clonotype was seen at least ten times. The genes are TRBV20-1 and TRBJ2-7, with 8 bases fitting TRBD2. J gave up 5 bases and V 5 bases, and 11 bases lay outside the gene matches. Per germline, CDR1 DFQATT and CDR2 SNEGSKA (reference sequence). The CDR3 is made up of 14 amino acids. The CDR3 spells CSAGGRGLVHEQYF. The CDR3 DNA reads as TGCAGTGCTGGGGGAAGGGGACTAGTCCACGAGCAGTACTTC.

This clonotype was counted only a few times. The junction and the germline gene differ at one end; a read error may be behind it. The chain joins TRBV6-1 to TRBJ2-1; 13 bases line up with TRBD2. CDR3 length: 15 amino acids. CDR1 is MNHNS and CDR2 is SASEGT in the germline V gene. The CDR3 DNA reads as TGTGCCGGCAGACGGACTAGCGGGGGACCCAATGAGCAGTTCTTC. Translating gives CAGRRTSGGPNEQFF.

There are many counts of this clonotype. The gene calls are TRBV30 and TRBJ1-1; unclear D gene. This CDR3 is built from 14 residues. CDR1 is GTSNPN and CDR2 is SVGIG in the germline V gene (reference sequence). Trimming removed 3 bases from V and 1 base from J, with 12 bases in between. CDR3 sequence (DNA): TGTGCCTGGAGCCCAACAACACCGAACACTGAAGCTTTCTTT. As protein: CAWSPTTPNTEAFF.

This rearrangement joins TRBV20-1 to TRBJ1-5; tentatively, D is TRBD1 (6 bases). Trimming took 6 bases from V and 4 from J, leaving 10 bases between them. Germline CDR1 DFQATT, CDR2 SNEGSKA (reference sequence). The CDR3 extends over 12 amino acids. For the CDR3, the DNA is TGCAGTGCCCCTAGGGGGAATCAGCCCCAGCATTTT. Protein product: CSAPRGNQPQHF.

This clonotype was seen at least ten times. V gene TRBV28 combines with J gene TRBJ2-7; D perhaps matches TRBD1 (5 bases). The germline V and J ends were trimmed by 2 bases and 7 bases, with 12 bases remaining between them. CDR1 is MDHEN, CDR2 SYDVKM, per germline. This CDR3 is built from 13 residues. The CDR3 DNA follows: TGTGCCAGCAGTTTAAAGGGGCGACAGGAGCAGTACTTC. This encodes CASSLKGRQEQYF.

This clonotype was counted ten times or more. V gene TRBV12-3 or TRBV12-4 combines with J gene TRBJ2-2; no clear D gene. V was clipped by 3 bases and J by 6 bases, with 11 bases between them. The length of the CDR3 is 14 residues. CDR3 protein: CASSFSGSAGELFF. The CDR3 DNA reads as TGTGCCAGCAGTTTCTCAGGAAGCGCCGGGGAGCTGTTTTTT.

This clonotype was found many times. The J gene is TRBJ2-3, the V gene TRBV2; the D gene is possibly TRBD1 (6 bases). Trimming stripped 3 bases from V and 2 bases from J, with 18 bases between. Germline CDR1 SNHLY, CDR2 FYNNEI. The CDR3 consists of 17 residues. This chain's CDR3 is CASSDPRDTSYTDTQYF. CDR3 nucleotide sequence: TGTGCCAGCAGTGACCCCCGGGACACCTCCTACACAGATACGCAGTATTTT.

In this sample, this clonotype turned up a few times. The chain joins TRBV5-1 to TRBJ2-2; tentatively, D is TRBD1 (5 bases). Trimming took 0 bases from V and 3 from J, leaving 9 bases between them. This CDR3 has 15 amino acids. The germline V gene has CDR1 SGHRS and CDR2 YFSETQ. The CDR3 nucleotides are TGCGCCAGCAGCTTGGCCCCGACAGACACCGGGGAGCTGTTTTTT. Amino acid sequence: CASSLAPTDTGELFF. The variable domain in full, with the rest retrieved from reference TRBV5-1 and TRBJ2-2, is KAGVTQTPRYLIKTRGQQVTLSCSPISGHRSVSWYQQTPGQGLQFLFEYFSETQRNKGNFPGRFSGRQFSNSRSEMNVSTLELGDSALYLCASSLAPTDTGELFFGEGSRLTVL.

This clonotype was recorded at least ten times. The CDR3, as DNA: TGTGCCAGCAGTCCGGGGAGGGAGCAGTTCTTC. Its translation is CASSPGREQFF. The chain recombines TRBV2 with TRBJ2-1; TRBD2 is a possible D gene (6 bases). The germline V gene encodes CDR1 SNHLY and CDR2 FYNNEI. V lost 5 bases to trimming and J lost 10 bases, with 9 bases between them. The CDR3 totals 11 residues.

This clonotype was picked up many times. The V and J genes are TRBV9 and TRBJ1-2, with 7 positions matching TRBD1. V was clipped by 0 bases and J by 4 bases; unmatched bases: 6. This CDR3 has 15 residues. Looked up from germline, CDR1 is SGDLS and CDR2 is YYNGEE. In DNA, the CDR3 is TGTGCCAGCAGCGTAGCTCCCCAGGGGGGCTATGGCTACACCTTC. Its protein product is CASSVAPQGGYGYTF.

This clonotype was found a few times. The chain couples TRBV9 to TRBJ2-1; no clear D. CDR1 SGDLS and CDR2 YYNGEE come from the germline V gene. Trimming took off 0 bases at V and 1 base at J, with 8 bases between the two ends. The CDR3 has 15 residues. CDR3 protein: CASSVEDYSYNEQFF. In DNA, the CDR3 is TGTGCCAGCAGCGTAGAGGATTATTCCTACAATGAGCAGTTCTTC.

The genes are TRBV10-2 and TRBJ1-5; D call uncertain. This CDR3 has 13 amino acids. The germline V gene has CDR1 WSHSY and CDR2 SAAADI. Deletions cut 4 bases from V and 1 base from J, with 5 bases between. The CDR3 DNA reads as TGCGCCAGCAGTGCGGCCAGCAATCAGCCCCAGCATTTT. Amino acid sequence: CASSAASNQPQHF.

There are many counts of this clonotype. The CDR3 region has the DNA TGTGCCAGCAGGGCGGGACTAGCGGGAGGGAATGAGCAGTTCTTC. Translating it yields CASRAGLAGGNEQFF. V is TRBV2 and J is TRBJ2-1; 16 nucleotides match TRBD2. CDR1 and CDR2 from the germline V gene are SNHLY and FYNNEI. CDR3 size: 15 residues. V trimming: 6 bases; J trimming: 7 bases; junction bases outside the gene matches: 3.

This clonotype was seen a few times. The chain employs TRBV20-1 and TRBJ2-7, with D unresolved. The germline V gene has CDR1 DFQATT and CDR2 SNEGSKA (reference sequence). This CDR3 has 14 amino acids. V was clipped by 3 bases and J by 0 bases, with 12 bases between them. CDR3 nucleotide sequence: TGCAGTGCTAGTCACGTCCGAAGCTCCTACGAGCAGTACTTC. Encoded protein: CSASHVRSSYEQYF.